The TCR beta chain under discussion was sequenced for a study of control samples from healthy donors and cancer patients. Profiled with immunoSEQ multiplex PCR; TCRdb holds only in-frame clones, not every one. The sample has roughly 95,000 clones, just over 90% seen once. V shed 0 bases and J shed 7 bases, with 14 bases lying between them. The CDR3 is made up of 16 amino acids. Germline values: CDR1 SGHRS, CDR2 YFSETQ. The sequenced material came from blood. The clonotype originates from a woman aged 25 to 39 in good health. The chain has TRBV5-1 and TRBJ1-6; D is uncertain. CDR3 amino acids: CASSLDLGNRNSPLHF. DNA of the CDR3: TGCGCCAGCAGCTTGGACCTCGGGAACCGGAATTCACCCCTCCACTTT.